The following is a T cell receptor beta chain sequence with its context. The antigen is undetermined. This sample was included in a study of T cell responses to AZD1222 COVID-19 vaccine. Across the whole study: Second-dose groups at about 4 or about 12 weeks were pooled.

General study points: In all cases, repertoires were sampled only after the peak T cell response. At baseline, seropositivity was found in only a handful of AZD1222 recipients.

This CDR3 region has 16 residues. Trimming shortened V by 3 bases and J by 2 bases, and 17 bases separated the two germline ends. The germline V gene has CDR1 SGHRS and CDR2 YFSETQ. Clones were sequenced by immunoSEQ multiplex PCR, and TCRdb holds only the in-frame ones, with some missing. The sample holds 75,000 to 100,000 clones, about 88% seen once. The chain joins TRBV5-1 to TRBJ1-2; a weak D match, TRBD1 (5 bases). The TCR comes from an adult in good health. The sequencing used peripheral blood, collected on day 0 of AZD1222 vaccination. CDR3 sequence (DNA): TGCGCCAGCAGCTCGGCCCCCGGGGGGACCAACTATGGCTACACCTTC. This translates into CASSSAPGGTNYGYTF.